The 32 T cell receptor beta chains below all came from one sample that was sequenced in a study of T cell responses to AZD1222 COVID-19 vaccine. Some clones are missing from TCRdb's copy, which holds only in-frame ones; the method was immunoSEQ multiplex PCR. The sample records about 97,000 clones, more than 70% being singletons. The sequencing used peripheral blood, collected on day 0 of AZD1222 vaccination. These receptors all come from an adult in good health.

This clone was seen more than once but under ten times. Germline is not matched at one junction end, which may reflect a read error. The chain has TRBV25-1 and TRBJ1-2, with 9 positions matching TRBD1. Per germline, CDR1 MGHDK and CDR2 SYGVNS. The CDR3 is 15 residues long. Written as DNA, the CDR3 is TGTGCTAGCAGGGAGCCGGGACAGGGTAGAGGGGGCTACACCTTC. The encoded protein is CASREPGQGRGGYTF.

The J gene is TRBJ2-3, the V gene TRBV19; 9 bases agree with TRBD2. CDR3 size: 17 residues. Trimming took 1 base from V and 0 from J; bases not matched to a gene: 5. Germline V lookup: CDR1 LNHDA, CDR2 SQIVND (reference sequence). Here the CDR3 reads CASSIGSGGYSTDTQYF. CDR3 bases: TGTGCCAGTAGTATAGGTAGCGGGGGCTATAGCACAGATACGCAGTATTTT.

The rearrangement links TRBV14 to TRBJ2-7, with D possibly TRBD1 on 5 matching bases. Per the germline V gene, CDR1 is SGHDN and CDR2 is FVKESK. CDR3 length: 15 residues. V was clipped by 4 bases and J by 3 bases, with 16 bases between them. CDR3 DNA: TGTGCCAGCAGCCCCCGGCCAGGGCCAAACTACGAGCAGTACTTC. Its translation is CASSPRPGPNYEQYF.

CDR3 DNA sequence: TGCGCCAGCAGTGATCCGGGCTGGGAGACCCAGTACTTC. Translation gives CASSDPGWETQYF. The chain uses TRBV10-1 and TRBJ2-5, with no clear D. V was shortened by 3 bases and J by 5 bases, with 10 bases between the two germline ends. The length of the CDR3 is 13 residues. CDR1 and CDR2 from the germline V gene are WNHNN and SYGVQD (reference sequence).

The chain combines TRBV6-6 with TRBJ2-7; 8 bases agree with TRBD1. This CDR3 region has 14 residues. Germline V gene lookup returns CDR1 MNHNY and CDR2 SVGAGI (reference sequence). Trimming removed 6 bases from V and 1 base from J; junction bases left unmatched: 5. The CDR3 sequence is CASSPDRASYEQYF. In nucleotides, the CDR3 is TGTGCCAGCAGCCCGGACAGGGCTTCCTACGAGCAGTACTTC.

The gene calls are TRBV28 and TRBJ2-5; D possibly uses TRBD1 or TRBD2 (5 bases each). The CDR3 length is 15 residues. Germline V gene sequence: CDR1 MDHEN, CDR2 SYDVKM. Trimming pared 2 bases from V and 5 bases from J, leaving 15 bases between. The CDR3 nucleotides read TGTGCCAGCAGTTTAGGGACCCTCCTTAAGGAGACCCAGTACTTC. It translates to CASSLGTLLKETQYF.

The J gene is TRBJ1-5, the V gene TRBV28; TRBD1 is a possible D gene (6 bases). Trimming took 2 bases from V and 0 from J, leaving 14 bases between them. This CDR3 is built from 17 residues. The V gene's germline CDR1 is MDHEN and CDR2 SYDVKM. This CDR3 is CASSLPLQGTSNQPQHF. The CDR3 bases are TGTGCCAGCAGTTTACCTCTACAGGGTACTAGCAATCAGCCCCAGCATTTT.

This chain links TRBV18 with TRBJ2-7, with 7 bases aligning to TRBD1. After removal of 3 bases from V and 5 bases from J, the junction contained 7 bases not matched to a gene. The CDR3 contains 14 residues. Germline V gene data show CDR1 as KGHSH and CDR2 as LQKENI. The CDR3 reads CASSPSNTGDEQYF. The CDR3 DNA reads TGTGCCAGCTCACCGAGTAATACAGGGGACGAGCAGTACTTC. Drawing the rest from reference TRBV18 and TRBJ2-7, the complete variable domain is NAGVMQNPRHLVRRRGQEARLRCSPMKGHSHVYWYRQLPEEGLKFMVYLQKENIIDESGMPKERFSAEFPKEGPSILRIQQVVRGDSAAYFCASSPSNTGDEQYFGPGTRLTVT.

The chain joins TRBV3-1 (or the pseudogene TRBV3-2) to TRBJ2-6; D is ambiguous. This CDR3 comprises 15 residues. The V end was cut by 4 bases, the J end by 2 bases, with 9 bases between. Germline CDR1 LGHDT, CDR2 YNNKEL (reference sequence). This CDR3 is CASSLVTPGANVLTF. For the CDR3, the DNA is TGTGCCAGCAGCCTAGTGACTCCTGGGGCCAACGTCCTGACTTTC.

The CDR3, as DNA: TGCGCCAGCAGCTTGGGGGCAGGGCAGCAAGAGACCCAGTACTTC. This sequence encodes CASSLGAGQQETQYF. The chain combines TRBV5-1 with TRBJ2-5; D may be TRBD1 (5 bases). The germline gives CDR1 SGHRS, CDR2 YFSETQ. The ends were cut back, 0 bases at V and 2 bases at J, with 11 bases in the middle. The CDR3 is 15 residues long.

Here the CDR3 DNA reads TGTGCCAGCAGCTCCTACCGGACAGGACAAACCTACAATGAGCAGTTCTTC. As protein: CASSSYRTGQTYNEQFF. This chain joins TRBV11-3 and TRBJ2-1; the match to TRBD1 covers 7 bases. V lost 4 bases, J lost 2 bases, and 11 bases stayed unmatched. The CDR3 covers 17 residues. From germline, CDR1 is SGHNT and CDR2 YENEEA.

The chain combines TRBV6-1 with TRBJ1-5; D call uncertain. The germline V gene encodes CDR1 MNHNS and CDR2 SASEGT. V lost 1 base and J 10 bases, leaving 14 bases between the germline ends. The CDR3 has 14 residues. CDR3 nucleotide sequence: TGTGCCAGCAGTGAAGGGACCGAGATTCGACCCCAGCATTTT. It encodes CASSEGTEIRPQHF.

The rearrangement uses TRBV5-1 and TRBJ2-2, with no clear D. V lost 0 bases, J lost 3 bases, and 6 bases lay in between. In germline, CDR1 is SGHRS, CDR2 YFSETQ. The CDR3 totals 14 residues. CDR3 nucleotides: TGCGCCAGCAGCTTGGCCGGGTACACCGGGGAGCTGTTTTTT. This codes for CASSLAGYTGELFF.

This clone was recorded only once. This chain connects TRBV19 to TRBJ2-5; D may be TRBD1 or TRBD2 (5 bases each). Germline assignment: CDR1 LNHDA and CDR2 SQIVND (reference sequence). There are 16 residues in the CDR3. V lost 6 bases and J 5 bases, leaving 22 bases between the germline ends. The CDR3 DNA sequence: TGTGCCAGTAGCCCCCAAGGACCCTGGGGGACGGAGACCCAGTACTTC. It is translated as CASSPQGPWGTETQYF.

In this sample, this clone turned up once. This sequence joins TRBV11-1 and TRBJ2-1; 12 bases line up with TRBD2. Losses at the gene ends were 1 base for V and 8 bases for J; bases not matched to a gene: 6. The CDR3 runs to 16 residues. Germline CDR1 and CDR2: SGHAT and FQDESV (reference sequence). CDR3 bases: TGTGCCAGCAGCTTAGGTCTAGCGGGGGGGGTTGATGAGCAGTTCTTC. This translates into CASSLGLAGGVDEQFF.

This chain uses TRBV7-3 with TRBJ2-2; 7 bases are a match to TRBD1. The V and J ends lost 1 base and 4 bases, in that order; junction bases with no gene match: 3. CDR1 is SGHTA, CDR2 FQGTGA, per germline. This CDR3 contains 15 residues. The CDR3 reads CASSLRQGSTGELFF. DNA for the CDR3: TGTGCCAGCAGCTTAAGACAGGGAAGCACCGGGGAGCTGTTTTTT. Looking up the rest from reference TRBV7-3 and TRBJ2-2 gives the full variable domain: GAGVSQTPSNKVTEKGKYVELRCDPISGHTALYWYRQSLGQGPEFLIYFQGTGAADDSGLPNDRFFAVRPEGSVSTLKIQRTERGDSAVYLCASSLRQGSTGELFFGEGSRLTVL.

This clone occurred a few times. In nucleotides, the CDR3 is TGTGCCAGCAGCGTCGACAGTTTCCATGGCTACACCTTC. Translating gives CASSVDSFHGYTF. The chain uses TRBV9 and TRBJ1-2; D is perhaps TRBD1 (5 bases). The CDR3 is 13 residues long. The germline V gene has CDR1 SGDLS and CDR2 YYNGEE. V lost 2 bases and J lost 6, with 11 bases in between.

J is TRBJ2-3 and V is TRBV7-9, with TRBD2 matching 8 bases. Germline V gives CDR1 SEHNR, CDR2 FQNEAQ (reference sequence). This CDR3 spans 15 amino acids. V was pared by 3 bases and J by 2 bases, with 4 bases of the junction left unmatched. Here the CDR3 DNA reads TGTGCCAGCAGCTTTTTTAGCGGGACCACAGATACGCAGTATTTT. The encoded protein is CASSFFSGTTDTQYF.

This chain uses TRBV9 with TRBJ2-3, with D unclear. Germline V gene data show CDR1 as SGDLS and CDR2 as YYNGEE. Trimming pared 2 bases from V and 4 bases from J, leaving 8 bases between. This CDR3 spans 13 amino acids. CDR3 in DNA: TGTGCCAGCAGCGTCACAGCACCAGATACGCAGTATTTT. It is translated as CASSVTAPDTQYF.

This sequence joins TRBV9 and TRBJ2-2; D is unclear. The CDR3 consists of 13 residues. Germline values: CDR1 SGDLS, CDR2 YYNGEE. Trimming shortened V by 3 bases and J by 3 bases, and 6 bases separated the two germline ends. CDR3 protein: CASSGDYTGELFF. CDR3 nucleotide sequence: TGTGCCAGCAGCGGGGATTACACCGGGGAGCTGTTTTTT.

This sequence joins TRBV9 and TRBJ2-7, with D perhaps matching TRBD2 (5 bases). The CDR3 sequence is 15 residues long. Germline V gene lookup returns CDR1 SGDLS and CDR2 YYNGEE. V lost 0 bases, J lost 4 bases, and 14 bases lay in between. The CDR3 protein is CASSVGGGPEYEQYF. The CDR3 bases are TGTGCCAGCAGCGTAGGCGGAGGCCCCGAGTACGAGCAGTACTTC.

The chain joins TRBV3-1 (or the pseudogene TRBV3-2) to TRBJ2-7; the match to TRBD1 covers 7 bases. Trimming removed 4 bases from V and 4 bases from J; junction bases left unmatched: 10. The CDR3 extends over 15 amino acids. Per germline, CDR1 LGHDT and CDR2 YNNKEL (reference sequence). CDR3: CASSRAVGGIYEQYF. In DNA, the CDR3 is TGTGCCAGCAGCCGAGCGGTAGGGGGCATTTACGAGCAGTACTTC.

The chain recombines TRBV25-1 with TRBJ1-3; possible D gene TRBD1, 6 bases. With 1 base removed from V and 4 bases from J, the gap between germline ends came to 8 bases. This CDR3 region has 14 residues. The germline gives CDR1 MGHDK, CDR2 SYGVNS. CDR3 in amino acids: CASSESGTGNTIYF. The CDR3, as DNA: TGTGCCAGCAGTGAATCCGGGACAGGAAACACCATATATTTT.

The table lists this clone with a count of one. Within the sample, other DNA sequences also encode this same CDR3. The chain recombines TRBV7-9 with TRBJ1-2; D is undetermined. The CDR3 has 12 residues. V was cut by 3 bases and J by 2 bases, with 4 bases left in between. The germline V gene has CDR1 SEHNR and CDR2 FQNEAQ (reference sequence). The CDR3 coding sequence is TGTGCCAGCAGCTTGGGCAACTATGGCTACACCTTC. Translating gives CASSLGNYGYTF.

The chain joins TRBV19 to TRBJ1-5; 9 bases line up with TRBD1. Germline values: CDR1 LNHDA, CDR2 SQIVND (reference sequence). Trimming took 3 bases from V and 9 from J; bases not matched to a gene: 6. This CDR3 region has 14 residues. The CDR3, as DNA: TGTGCCAGTAGTATCGGGACAGGGCTGGGGCCCCAGCATTTT. Translating it yields CASSIGTGLGPQHF. The variable domain in full, with the rest retrieved from reference TRBV19 and TRBJ1-5, is DGGITQSPKYLFRKEGQNVTLSCEQNLNHDAMYWYRQDPGQGLRLIYYSQIVNDFQKGDIAEGYSVSREKKESFPLTVTSAQKNPTAFYLCASSIGTGLGPQHFGDGTRLSIL.

J is TRBJ1-5 and V is TRBV2; D gene uncertain. CDR1 and CDR2 (germline): SNHLY, FYNNEI. The CDR3 runs to 13 residues. Trimming took off 4 bases at V and 1 base at J, with 5 bases between the two ends. The CDR3 DNA reads as TGTGCCAGCAGTGCGGACAGCAATCAGCCCCAGCATTTT. Its protein product is CASSADSNQPQHF. The complete variable domain, with remaining parts taken from reference TRBV2 and TRBJ1-5, reads EPEVTQTPSHQVTQMGQEVILRCVPISNHLYFYWYRQILGQKVEFLVSFYNNEISEKSEIFDDQFSVERPDGSNFTLKIRSTKLEDSAMYFCASSADSNQPQHFGDGTRLSIL.

The chain recombines TRBV7-9 with TRBJ2-6, with a possible D match to TRBD1 (5 bases). The germline V and J ends were trimmed by 5 bases and 2 bases, with 13 bases remaining between them. Germline CDR1 and CDR2: SEHNR and FQNEAQ (reference sequence). This CDR3 is 16 amino acids long. The CDR3 DNA sequence: TGTGCCAGCAGCCGAATTCAGGGAACTGGGGCCAACGTCCTGACTTTC. Its translation: CASSRIQGTGANVLTF. Filled out from reference TRBV7-9 and TRBJ2-6, the complete variable domain reads DTGVSQNPRHKITKRGQNVTFRCDPISEHNRLYWYRQTLGQGPEFLTYFQNEAQLEKSRLLSDRFSAERPKGSFSTLEIQRTEQGDSAMYLCASSRIQGTGANVLTFGAGSRLTVL.

This clone was found once. The chain joins TRBV30 to TRBJ1-1; D is possibly TRBD1 (5 bases). The V and J ends lost 0 bases and 3 bases respectively, with 11 bases between them. Looked up from germline, CDR1 is GTSNPN and CDR2 is SVGIG (reference sequence). This CDR3 comprises 14 residues. As DNA, the CDR3 is TGTGCCTGGAGTGTATTTAGAGGGGACACTGAAGCTTTCTTT. Translation: CAWSVFRGDTEAFF.

This rearrangement joins TRBV4-1 to TRBJ1-2, with D perhaps matching TRBD1 (6 bases). The CDR3 is made up of 18 amino acids. Germline V gene sequence: CDR1 MGHRA, CDR2 YSYEKL. V was trimmed by 0 bases and J by 4 bases, leaving 21 bases between them. CDR3 region: CASSQETGHQRGVYGYTF. CDR3 sequence (DNA): TGCGCCAGCAGCCAAGAAACAGGACACCAAAGGGGGGTCTATGGCTACACCTTC.

The chain joins TRBV6-5 to TRBJ2-7; D is undetermined. V dropped 6 bases and J dropped 3 bases, with 12 bases sitting between them. CDR3 length: 13 amino acids. Looked up from germline, CDR1 is MNHEY and CDR2 is SVGAGI. CDR3 residues: CASSSWPNYEQYF. CDR3 nucleotides: TGTGCCAGCAGCTCCTGGCCTAACTACGAGCAGTACTTC.

This rearrangement joins TRBV27 to TRBJ1-5; D gene uncertain. This CDR3 is built from 13 residues. With 4 bases removed from V and 6 bases from J, the gap between germline ends came to 10 bases. Germline assignment: CDR1 MNHEY and CDR2 SMNVEV (reference sequence). The CDR3 spells CASSYSAIQPQHF. CDR3 coding DNA: TGTGCCAGCAGTTATTCGGCTATTCAGCCCCAGCATTTT.

This sequence joins TRBV7-9 and TRBJ1-2; no firm D call. The germline V and J ends were trimmed by 6 bases and 8 bases, with 13 bases remaining between them. The CDR3 is made up of 12 amino acids. Germline values: CDR1 SEHNR, CDR2 FQNEAQ (reference sequence). The CDR3 DNA follows: TGTGCCAGCAGTCCCGCGGGGTCGGGCTACACCTTC. It encodes CASSPAGSGYTF.